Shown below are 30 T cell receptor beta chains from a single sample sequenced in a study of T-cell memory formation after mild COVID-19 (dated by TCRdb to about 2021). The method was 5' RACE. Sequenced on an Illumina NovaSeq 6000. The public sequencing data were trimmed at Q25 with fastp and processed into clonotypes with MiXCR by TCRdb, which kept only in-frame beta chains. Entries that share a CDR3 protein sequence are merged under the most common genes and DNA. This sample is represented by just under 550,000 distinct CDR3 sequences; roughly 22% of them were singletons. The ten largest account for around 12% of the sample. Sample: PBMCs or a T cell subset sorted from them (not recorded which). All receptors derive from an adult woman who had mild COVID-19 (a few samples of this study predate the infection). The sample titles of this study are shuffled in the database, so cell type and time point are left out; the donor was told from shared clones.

The CDR3 nucleotides read TGTGCCAGCAGCCACGGGACAGGCACCTACGAGCAGTACTTC. The encoded protein is CASSHGTGTYEQYF. The chain carries TRBV3-1 and TRBJ2-7; TRBD1 agrees at 8 bases. The V gene end was trimmed by 3 bases and the J gene end by 2 bases; junction bases not matched to a gene: 3. The CDR3 sequence is 14 residues long. The germline V gene has CDR1 LGHDT and CDR2 YNNKEL (reference sequence).

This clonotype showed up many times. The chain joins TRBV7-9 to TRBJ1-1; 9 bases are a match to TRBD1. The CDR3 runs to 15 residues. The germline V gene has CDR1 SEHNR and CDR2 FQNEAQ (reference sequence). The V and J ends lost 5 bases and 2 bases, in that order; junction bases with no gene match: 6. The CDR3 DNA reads TGTGCCAGCAGCCACCCGGACAGGGGAAACACTGAAGCTTTCTTT. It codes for CASSHPDRGNTEAFF.

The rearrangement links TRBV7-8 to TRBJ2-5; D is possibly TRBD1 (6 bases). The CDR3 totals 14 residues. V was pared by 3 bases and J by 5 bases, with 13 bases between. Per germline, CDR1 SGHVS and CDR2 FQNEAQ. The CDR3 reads CASSFVGAPETQYF. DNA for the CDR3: TGTGCCAGCAGCTTTGTGGGGGCTCCGGAGACCCAGTACTTC.

The DNA for the CDR3 is TGTGCCAGCAGCAAAGCGTATAGCGGTTTGGCCTTCACAGATACGCAGTATTTT. Its translation: CASSKAYSGLAFTDTQYF. The genes are TRBV21-1 and TRBJ2-3; TRBD2, the D gene given by the table, was not confirmed from the DNA. TRBV21-1 represents a pseudogene. This CDR3 has 18 residues.

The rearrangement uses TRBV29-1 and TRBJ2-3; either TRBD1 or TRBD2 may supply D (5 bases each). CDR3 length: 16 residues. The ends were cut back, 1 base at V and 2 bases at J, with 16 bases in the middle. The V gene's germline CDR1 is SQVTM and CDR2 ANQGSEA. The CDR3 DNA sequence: TGCAGCGTTGAAGCCCGATCGGGGCAGTTCACAGATACGCAGTATTTT. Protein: CSVEARSGQFTDTQYF.

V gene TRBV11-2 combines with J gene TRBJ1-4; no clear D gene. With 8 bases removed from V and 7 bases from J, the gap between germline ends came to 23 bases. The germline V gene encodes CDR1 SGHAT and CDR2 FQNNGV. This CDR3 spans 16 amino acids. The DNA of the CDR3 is TGTGCCAGCCGGATAGCCTACGGGAGTATTGGTGAAAAACTGTTTTTT. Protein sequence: CASRIAYGSIGEKLFF.

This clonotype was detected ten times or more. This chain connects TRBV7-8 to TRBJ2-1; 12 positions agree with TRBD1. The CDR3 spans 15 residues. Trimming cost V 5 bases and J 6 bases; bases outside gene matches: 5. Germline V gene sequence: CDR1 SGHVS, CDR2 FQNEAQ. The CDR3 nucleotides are TGTGCCAGCAGCCAGGGGGACAGGGGGCGCAATGAGCAGTTCTTC. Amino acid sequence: CASSQGDRGRNEQFF.

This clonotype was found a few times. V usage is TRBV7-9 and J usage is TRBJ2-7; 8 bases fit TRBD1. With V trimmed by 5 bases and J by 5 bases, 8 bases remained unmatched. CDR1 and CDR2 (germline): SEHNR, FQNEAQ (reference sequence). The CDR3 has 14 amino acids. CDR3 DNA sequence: TGTGCCAGCAGCGCTATGGACAGGGCCCACGAGCAGTACTTC. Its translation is CASSAMDRAHEQYF.

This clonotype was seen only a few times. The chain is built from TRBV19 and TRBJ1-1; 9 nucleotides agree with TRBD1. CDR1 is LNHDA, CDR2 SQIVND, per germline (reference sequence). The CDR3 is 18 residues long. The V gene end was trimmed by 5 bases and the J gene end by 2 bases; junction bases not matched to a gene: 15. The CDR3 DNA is TGTGCCAGTAGTCCCCTAGGCCGGGGACAGGGCGGAAACACTGAAGCTTTCTTT. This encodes CASSPLGRGQGGNTEAFF.

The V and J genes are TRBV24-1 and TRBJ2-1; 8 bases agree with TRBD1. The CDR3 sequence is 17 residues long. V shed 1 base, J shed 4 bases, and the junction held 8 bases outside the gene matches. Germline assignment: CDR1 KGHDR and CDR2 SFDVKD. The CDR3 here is CATSDFGGTGRYNEQFF. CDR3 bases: TGTGCCACCAGTGATTTCGGTGGGACAGGTCGTTACAATGAGCAGTTCTTC.

The CDR3 is CASSPEAVLAETQYF. Here the CDR3 DNA reads TGCGCCAGCAGCCCCGAGGCAGTCTTGGCGGAGACCCAGTACTTC. The rearrangement joins TRBV5-1 to TRBJ2-5; D unresolved. Germline V gene lookup returns CDR1 SGHRS and CDR2 YFSETQ. This CDR3 has 15 amino acids. V was cut by 4 bases and J by 5 bases, with 18 bases left in between.

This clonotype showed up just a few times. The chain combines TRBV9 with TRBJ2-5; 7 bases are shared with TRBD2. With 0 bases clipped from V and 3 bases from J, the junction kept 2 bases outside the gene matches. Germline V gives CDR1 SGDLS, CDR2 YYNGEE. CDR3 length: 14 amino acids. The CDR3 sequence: CASSVGSGEETQYF. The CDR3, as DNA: TGTGCCAGCAGCGTAGGAAGCGGGGAAGAGACCCAGTACTTC.

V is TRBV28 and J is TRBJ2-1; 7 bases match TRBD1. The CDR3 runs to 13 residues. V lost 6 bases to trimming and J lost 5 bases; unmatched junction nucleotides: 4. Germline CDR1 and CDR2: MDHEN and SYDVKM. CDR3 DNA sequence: TGTGCCAGCAGGGGACAGTGGGACAATGAGCAGTTCTTC. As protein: CASRGQWDNEQFF.

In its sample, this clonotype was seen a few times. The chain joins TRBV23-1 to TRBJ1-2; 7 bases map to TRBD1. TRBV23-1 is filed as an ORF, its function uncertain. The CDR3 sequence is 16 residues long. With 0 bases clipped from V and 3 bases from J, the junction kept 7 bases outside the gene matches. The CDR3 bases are TGCGCCAGCAGTCAATCGATCCGACAGGGAGACTATGGCTACACCTTC. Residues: CASSQSIRQGDYGYTF.

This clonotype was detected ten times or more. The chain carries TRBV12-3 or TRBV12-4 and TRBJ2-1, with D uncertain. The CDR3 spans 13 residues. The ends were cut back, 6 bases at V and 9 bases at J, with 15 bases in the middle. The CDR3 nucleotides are TGTGCCAGCAGCCCCACGGGCGGCGGTGAGCAGTTCTTC. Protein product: CASSPTGGGEQFF.

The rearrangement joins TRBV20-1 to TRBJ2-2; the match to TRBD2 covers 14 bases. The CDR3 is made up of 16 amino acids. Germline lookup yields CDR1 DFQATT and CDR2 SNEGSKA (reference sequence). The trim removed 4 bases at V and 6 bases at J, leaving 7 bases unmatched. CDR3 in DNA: TGCAGTGCTACCGGGACTAGCGGGAGATTCGCCGGGGAGCTGTTTTTT. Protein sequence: CSATGTSGRFAGELFF.

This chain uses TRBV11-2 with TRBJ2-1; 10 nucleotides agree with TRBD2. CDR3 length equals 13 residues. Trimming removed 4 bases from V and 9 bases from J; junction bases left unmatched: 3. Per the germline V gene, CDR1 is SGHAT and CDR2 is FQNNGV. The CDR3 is CASSSGLALEQFF. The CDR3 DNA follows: TGTGCCAGCAGCTCGGGACTAGCGCTTGAGCAGTTCTTC. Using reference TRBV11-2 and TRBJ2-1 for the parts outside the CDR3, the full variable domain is EAGVAQSPRYKIIEKRQSVAFWCNPISGHATLYWYQQILGQGPKLLIQFQNNGVVDDSQLPKDRFSAERLKGVDSTLKIQPAKLEDSAVYLCASSSGLALEQFFGPGTRLTVL.

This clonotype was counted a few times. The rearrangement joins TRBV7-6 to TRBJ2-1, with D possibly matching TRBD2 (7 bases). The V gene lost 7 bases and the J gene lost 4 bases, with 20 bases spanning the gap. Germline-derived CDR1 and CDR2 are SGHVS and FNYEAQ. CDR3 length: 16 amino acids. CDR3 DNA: TGTGCCAGCACCCCCTCGGGGGGCAGGGGATACAATGAGCAGTTCTTC. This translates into CASTPSGGRGYNEQFF.

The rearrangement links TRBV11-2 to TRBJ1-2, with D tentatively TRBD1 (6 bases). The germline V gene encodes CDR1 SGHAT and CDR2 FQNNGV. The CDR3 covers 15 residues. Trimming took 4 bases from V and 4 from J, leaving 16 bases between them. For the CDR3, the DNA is TGTGCCAGCAGCTCACAATCGGGGGCCAGCTATGGCTACACCTTC. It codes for CASSSQSGASYGYTF.

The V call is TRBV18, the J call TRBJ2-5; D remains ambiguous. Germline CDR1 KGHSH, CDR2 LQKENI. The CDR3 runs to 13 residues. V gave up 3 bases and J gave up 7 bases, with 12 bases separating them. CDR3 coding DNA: TGTGCCAGCTCACCTCCGGGTCCGTTGACCCAGTACTTC. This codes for CASSPPGPLTQYF.

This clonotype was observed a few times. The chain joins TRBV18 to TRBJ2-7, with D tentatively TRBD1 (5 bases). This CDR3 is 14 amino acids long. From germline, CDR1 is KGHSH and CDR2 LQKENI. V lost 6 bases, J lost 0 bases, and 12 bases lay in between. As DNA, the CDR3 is TGTGCCAGCTCCCCAGGACAAACCTCCTACGAGCAGTACTTC. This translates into CASSPGQTSYEQYF.

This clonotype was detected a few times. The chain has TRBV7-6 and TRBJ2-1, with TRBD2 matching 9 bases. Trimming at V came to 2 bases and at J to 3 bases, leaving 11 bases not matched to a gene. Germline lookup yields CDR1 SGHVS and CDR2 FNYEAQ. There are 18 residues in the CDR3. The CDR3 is CASSLRTQTSGDYNEQFF. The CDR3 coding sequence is TGTGCCAGCAGCTTACGCACACAGACTAGCGGAGACTACAATGAGCAGTTCTTC.

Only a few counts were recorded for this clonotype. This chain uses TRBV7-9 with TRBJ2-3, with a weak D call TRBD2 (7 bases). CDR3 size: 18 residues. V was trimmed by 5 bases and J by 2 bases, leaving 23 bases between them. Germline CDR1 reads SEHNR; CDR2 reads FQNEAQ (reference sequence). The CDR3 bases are TGTGCCAGCAGCCCAGCTGGCGGGGGCCCGGGGAACACAGATACGCAGTATTTT. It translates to CASSPAGGGPGNTDTQYF.

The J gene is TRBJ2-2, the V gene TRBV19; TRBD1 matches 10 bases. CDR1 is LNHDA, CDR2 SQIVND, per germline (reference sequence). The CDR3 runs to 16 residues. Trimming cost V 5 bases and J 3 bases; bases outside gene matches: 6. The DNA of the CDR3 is TGTGCCAGTAGTGACCGGGACAGGGGATACACCGGGGAGCTGTTTTTT. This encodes CASSDRDRGYTGELFF.

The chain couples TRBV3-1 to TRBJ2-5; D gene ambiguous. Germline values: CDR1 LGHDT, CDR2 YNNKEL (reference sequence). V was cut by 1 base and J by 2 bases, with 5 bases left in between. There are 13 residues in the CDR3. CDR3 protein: CASSQALQETQYF. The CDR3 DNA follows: TGTGCCAGCAGCCAAGCGTTACAAGAGACCCAGTACTTC.

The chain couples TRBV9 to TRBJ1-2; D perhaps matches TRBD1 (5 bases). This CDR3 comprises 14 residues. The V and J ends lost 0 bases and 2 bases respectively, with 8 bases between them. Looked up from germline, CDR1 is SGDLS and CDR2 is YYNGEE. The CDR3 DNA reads TGTGCCAGCAGCGTAGGTTCAGGGAACTATGGCTACACCTTC. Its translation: CASSVGSGNYGYTF.

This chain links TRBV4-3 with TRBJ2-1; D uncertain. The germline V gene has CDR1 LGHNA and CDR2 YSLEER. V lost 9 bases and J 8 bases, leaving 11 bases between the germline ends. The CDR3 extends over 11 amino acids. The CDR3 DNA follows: TGCGCCAGGGCGATGTCGGATGAGCAGTTCTTC. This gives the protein CARAMSDEQFF.

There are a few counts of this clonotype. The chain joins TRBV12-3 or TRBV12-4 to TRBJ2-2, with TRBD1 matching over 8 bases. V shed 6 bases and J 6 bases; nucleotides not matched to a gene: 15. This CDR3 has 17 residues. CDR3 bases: TGTGCCAGCAGCCGACATCAGGGGGCAAATGGAGCCGGGGAGCTGTTTTTT. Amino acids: CASSRHQGANGAGELFF.

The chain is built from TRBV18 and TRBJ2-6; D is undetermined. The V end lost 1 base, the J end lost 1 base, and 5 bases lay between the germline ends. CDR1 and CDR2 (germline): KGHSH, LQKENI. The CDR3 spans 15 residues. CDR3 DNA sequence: TGTGCCAGCTCACCACAGGAATCTGGGGCCAACGTCCTGACTTTC. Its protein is CASSPQESGANVLTF. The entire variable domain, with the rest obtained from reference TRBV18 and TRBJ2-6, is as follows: NAGVMQNPRHLVRRRGQEARLRCSPMKGHSHVYWYRQLPEEGLKFMVYLQKENIIDESGMPKERFSAEFPKEGPSILRIQQVVRGDSAAYFCASSPQESGANVLTFGAGSRLTVL.

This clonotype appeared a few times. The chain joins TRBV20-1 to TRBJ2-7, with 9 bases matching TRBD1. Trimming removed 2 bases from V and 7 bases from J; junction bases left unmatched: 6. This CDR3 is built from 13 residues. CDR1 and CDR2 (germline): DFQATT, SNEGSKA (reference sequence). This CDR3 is CSARSGTGLEQYF. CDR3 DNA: TGCAGTGCTAGATCCGGGACAGGGCTTGAGCAGTACTTC.